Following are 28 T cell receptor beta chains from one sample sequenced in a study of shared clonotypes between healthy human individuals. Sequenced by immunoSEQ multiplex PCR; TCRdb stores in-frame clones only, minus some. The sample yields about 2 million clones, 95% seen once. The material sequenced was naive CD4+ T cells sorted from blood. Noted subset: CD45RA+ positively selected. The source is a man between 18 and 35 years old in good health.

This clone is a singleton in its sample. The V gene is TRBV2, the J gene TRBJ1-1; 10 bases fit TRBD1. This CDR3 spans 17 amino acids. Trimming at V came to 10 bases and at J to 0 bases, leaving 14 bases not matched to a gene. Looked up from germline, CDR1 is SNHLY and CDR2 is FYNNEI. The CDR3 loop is CATHGDRGVKMNTEAFF. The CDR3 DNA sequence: TGTGCCACACACGGGGACAGGGGAGTCAAAATGAACACTGAAGCTTTCTTT.

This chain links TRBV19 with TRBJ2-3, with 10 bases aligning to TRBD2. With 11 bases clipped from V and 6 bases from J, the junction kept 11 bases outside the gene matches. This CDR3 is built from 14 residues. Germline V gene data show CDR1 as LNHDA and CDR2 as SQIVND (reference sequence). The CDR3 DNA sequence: TGTGCCTCAAGCCCGGGACTAGCGTTTGATACGCAGTATTTT. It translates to CASSPGLAFDTQYF. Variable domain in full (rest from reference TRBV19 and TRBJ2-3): DGGITQSPKYLFRKEGQNVTLSCEQNLNHDAMYWYRQDPGQGLRLIYYSQIVNDFQKGDIAEGYSVSREKKESFPLTVTSAQKNPTAFYLCASSPGLAFDTQYFGPGTRLTVL.

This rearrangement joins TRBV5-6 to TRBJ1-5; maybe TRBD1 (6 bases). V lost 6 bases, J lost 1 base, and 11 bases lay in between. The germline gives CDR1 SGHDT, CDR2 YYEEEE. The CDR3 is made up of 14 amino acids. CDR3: CASNLGQSNQPQHF. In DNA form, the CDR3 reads TGTGCCAGCAACCTCGGACAGAGCAATCAGCCCCAGCATTTT.

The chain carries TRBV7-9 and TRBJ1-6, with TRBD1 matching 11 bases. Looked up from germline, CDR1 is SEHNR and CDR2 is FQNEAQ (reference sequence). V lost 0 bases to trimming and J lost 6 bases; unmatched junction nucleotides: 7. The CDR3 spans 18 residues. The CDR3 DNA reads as TGTGCCAGCAGCTTAGCGAGGACAGGGGGCGATCGTAATTCACCCCTCCACTTT. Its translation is CASSLARTGGDRNSPLHF.

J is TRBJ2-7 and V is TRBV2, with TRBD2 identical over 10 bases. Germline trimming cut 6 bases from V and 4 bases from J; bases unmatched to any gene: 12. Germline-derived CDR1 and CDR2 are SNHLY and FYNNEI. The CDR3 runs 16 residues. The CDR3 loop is CASSRVSSGGLYEQYF. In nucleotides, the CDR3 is TGTGCCAGCAGCCGTGTCTCTAGCGGGGGCCTATACGAGCAGTACTTC.

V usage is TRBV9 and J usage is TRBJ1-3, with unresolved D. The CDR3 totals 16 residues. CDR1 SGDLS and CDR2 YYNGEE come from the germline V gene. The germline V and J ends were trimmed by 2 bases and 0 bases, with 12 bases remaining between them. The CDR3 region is CASSVGEIRSGNTIYF. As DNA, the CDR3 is TGTGCCAGCAGCGTCGGGGAAATACGCTCTGGAAACACCATATATTTT.

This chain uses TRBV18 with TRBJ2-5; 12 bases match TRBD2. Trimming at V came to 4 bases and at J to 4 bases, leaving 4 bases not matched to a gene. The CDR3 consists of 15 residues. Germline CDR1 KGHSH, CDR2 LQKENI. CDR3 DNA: TGTGCCAGCTCACAGACTAGCGGGAGTTCAGAGACCCAGTACTTC. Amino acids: CASSQTSGSSETQYF.

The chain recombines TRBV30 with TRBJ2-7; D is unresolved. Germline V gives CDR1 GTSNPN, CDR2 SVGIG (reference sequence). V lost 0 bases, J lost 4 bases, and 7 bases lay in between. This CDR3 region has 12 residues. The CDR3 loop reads CAWSVLRYEQYF. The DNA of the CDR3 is TGTGCCTGGAGTGTACTTCGGTACGAGCAGTACTTC.

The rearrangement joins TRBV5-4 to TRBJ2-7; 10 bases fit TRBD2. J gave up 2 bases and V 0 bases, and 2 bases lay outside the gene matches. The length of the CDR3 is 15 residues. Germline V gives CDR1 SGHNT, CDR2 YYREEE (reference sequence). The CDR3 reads CASSLEAGGPYEQYF. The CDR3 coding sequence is TGTGCCAGCAGCTTGGAAGCGGGAGGGCCCTACGAGCAGTACTTC. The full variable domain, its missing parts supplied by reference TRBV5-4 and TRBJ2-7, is ETGVTQSPTHLIKTRGQQVTLRCSSQSGHNTVSWYQQALGQGPQFIFQYYREEENGRGNFPPRFSGLQFPNYSSELNVNALELDDSALYLCASSLEAGGPYEQYFGPGTRLTVT.

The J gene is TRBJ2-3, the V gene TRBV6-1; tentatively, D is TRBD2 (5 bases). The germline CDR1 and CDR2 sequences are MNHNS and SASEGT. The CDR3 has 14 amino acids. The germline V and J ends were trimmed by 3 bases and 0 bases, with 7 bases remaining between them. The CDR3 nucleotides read TGTGCCAGCAGTGAGTCGGGGAGCACAGATACGCAGTATTTT. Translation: CASSESGSTDTQYF.

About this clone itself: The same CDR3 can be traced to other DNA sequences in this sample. CDR3 DNA sequence: TGTGCCAGCTCACCACCGGGAGACAATGAGCAGTTCTTC. Translating gives CASSPPGDNEQFF. The rearrangement uses TRBV18 and TRBJ2-1, with D possibly being TRBD2 (5 bases). The V and J ends lost 0 bases and 5 bases respectively, with 5 bases between them. In germline, CDR1 is KGHSH, CDR2 LQKENI. The CDR3 extends over 13 amino acids.

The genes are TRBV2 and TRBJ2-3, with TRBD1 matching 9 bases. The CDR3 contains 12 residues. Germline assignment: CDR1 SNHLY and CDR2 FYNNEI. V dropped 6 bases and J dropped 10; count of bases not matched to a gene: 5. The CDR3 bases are TGTGCCAGCAGCGAGGACAGGGGTGCGCAGTATTTT. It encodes CASSEDRGAQYF.

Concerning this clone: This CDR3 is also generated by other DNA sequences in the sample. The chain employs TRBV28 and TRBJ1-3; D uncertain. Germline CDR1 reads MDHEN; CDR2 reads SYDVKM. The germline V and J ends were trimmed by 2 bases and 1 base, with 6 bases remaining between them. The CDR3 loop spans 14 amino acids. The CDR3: CASSLPGSGNTIYF. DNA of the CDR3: TGTGCCAGCAGTTTACCGGGGTCTGGAAACACCATATATTTT.

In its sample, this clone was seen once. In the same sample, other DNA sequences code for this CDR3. The CDR3 loop reads CAWSGIDTQYF. The CDR3 nucleotides are TGTGCCTGGAGTGGAATAGATACGCAGTATTTT. The genes are TRBV30 and TRBJ2-3; D call uncertain. The CDR3 sequence is 11 residues long. The V end lost 1 base, the J end lost 5 bases, and 4 bases lay between the germline ends. Germline CDR1 is GTSNPN and CDR2 is SVGIG (reference sequence).

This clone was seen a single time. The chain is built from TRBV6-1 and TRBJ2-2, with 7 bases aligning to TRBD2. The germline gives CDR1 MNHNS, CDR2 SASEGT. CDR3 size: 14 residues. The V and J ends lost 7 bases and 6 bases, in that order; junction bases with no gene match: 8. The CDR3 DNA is TGTGCCAGCACAAAGCGGGAAGTCGCCGGGGAGCTGTTTTTT. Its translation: CASTKREVAGELFF.

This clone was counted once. CDR3 in DNA: TGCAGCGTTGATCGAGGAAGTCGGTCGAACTATGGCTACACCTTC. This codes for CSVDRGSRSNYGYTF. The chain combines TRBV29-1 with TRBJ1-2; D is uncertain. Germline V gene lookup returns CDR1 SQVTM and CDR2 ANQGSEA. The V end lost 3 bases, the J end lost 2 bases, and 16 bases lay between the germline ends. CDR3 length: 15 residues.

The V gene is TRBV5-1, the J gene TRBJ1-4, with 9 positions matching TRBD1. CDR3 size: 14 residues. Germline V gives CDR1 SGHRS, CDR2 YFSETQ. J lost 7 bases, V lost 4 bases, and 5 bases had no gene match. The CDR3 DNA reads TGCGCCAGCAGCCGGGACAGGGACGGTGAAAAACTGTTTTTT. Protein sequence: CASSRDRDGEKLFF.

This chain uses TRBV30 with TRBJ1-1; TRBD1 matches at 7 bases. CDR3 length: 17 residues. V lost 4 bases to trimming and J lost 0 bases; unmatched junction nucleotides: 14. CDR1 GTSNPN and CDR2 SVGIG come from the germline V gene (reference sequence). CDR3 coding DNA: TGTGCCTGGACCCGGACAGGAACGACATCCCTGAACACTGAAGCTTTCTTT. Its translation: CAWTRTGTTSLNTEAFF.

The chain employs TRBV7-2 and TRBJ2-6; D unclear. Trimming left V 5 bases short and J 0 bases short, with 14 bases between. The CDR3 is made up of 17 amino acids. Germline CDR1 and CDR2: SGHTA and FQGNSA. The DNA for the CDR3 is TGTGCCAGCAGCCAATCAATACGAAGCTCTGGGGCCAACGTCCTGACTTTC. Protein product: CASSQSIRSSGANVLTF.

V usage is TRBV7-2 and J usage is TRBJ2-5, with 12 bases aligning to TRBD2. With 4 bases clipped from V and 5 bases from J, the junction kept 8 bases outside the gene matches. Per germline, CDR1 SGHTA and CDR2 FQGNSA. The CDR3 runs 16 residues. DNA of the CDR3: TGTGCCAGCAGCTCCCGCCGACTAGCGGGAGCGGAGACCCAGTACTTC. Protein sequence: CASSSRRLAGAETQYF. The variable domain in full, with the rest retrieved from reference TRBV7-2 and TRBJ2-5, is GAGVSQSPSNKVTEKGKDVELRCDPISGHTALYWYRQSLGQGLEFLIYFQGNSAPDKSGLPSDRFSAERTGGSVSTLTIQRTQQEDSAVYLCASSSRRLAGAETQYFGPGTRLLVL.

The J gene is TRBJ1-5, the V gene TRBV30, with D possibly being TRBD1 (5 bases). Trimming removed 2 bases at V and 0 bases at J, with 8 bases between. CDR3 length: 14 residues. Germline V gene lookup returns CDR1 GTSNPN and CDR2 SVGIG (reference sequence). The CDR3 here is CAWSIGGSNQPQHF. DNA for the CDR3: TGTGCCTGGAGTATCGGGGGTAGCAATCAGCCCCAGCATTTT. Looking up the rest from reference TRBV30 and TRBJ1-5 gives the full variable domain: SQTIHQWPATLVQPVGSPLSLECTVEGTSNPNLYWYRQAAGRGLQLLFYSVGIGQISSEVPQNLSASRPQDRQFILSSKKLLLSDSGFYLCAWSIGGSNQPQHFGDGTRLSIL.

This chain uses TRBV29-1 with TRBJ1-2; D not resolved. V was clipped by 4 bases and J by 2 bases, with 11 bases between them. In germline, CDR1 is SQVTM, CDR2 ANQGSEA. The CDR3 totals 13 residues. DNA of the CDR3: TGCAGCGTTGTAGGGCAGCTCAACTATGGCTACACCTTC. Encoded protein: CSVVGQLNYGYTF.

The CDR3 DNA reads as TGTGCCACCAGCAGAGAATTCGGACAGCCCCAGCATTTT. It translates to CATSREFGQPQHF. The J gene is TRBJ1-5, the V gene TRBV15; no reliable D call. Germline V gene data show CDR1 as LNHNV and CDR2 as YYDKDF (reference sequence). The CDR3 runs 13 residues. The V end was cut by 0 bases, the J end by 7 bases, with 7 bases between.

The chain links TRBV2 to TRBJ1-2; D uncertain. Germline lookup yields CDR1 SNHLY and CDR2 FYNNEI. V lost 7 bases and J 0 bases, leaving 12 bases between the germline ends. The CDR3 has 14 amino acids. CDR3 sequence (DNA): TGTGCCAGCACTCCTTTGGTAGCTAACTATGGCTACACCTTC. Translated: CASTPLVANYGYTF.

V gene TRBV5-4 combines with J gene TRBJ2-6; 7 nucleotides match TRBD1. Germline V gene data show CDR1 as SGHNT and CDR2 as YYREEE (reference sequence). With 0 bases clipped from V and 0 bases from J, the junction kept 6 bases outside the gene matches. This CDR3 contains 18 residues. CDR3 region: CASSLAGQRSSGANVLTF. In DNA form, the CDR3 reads TGTGCCAGCAGCTTGGCGGGACAGCGCTCCTCTGGGGCCAACGTCCTGACTTTC.

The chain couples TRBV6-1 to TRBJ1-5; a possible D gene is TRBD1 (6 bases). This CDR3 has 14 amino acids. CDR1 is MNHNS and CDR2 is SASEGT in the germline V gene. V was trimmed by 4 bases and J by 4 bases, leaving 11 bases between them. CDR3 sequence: CASSVGGPNQPQHF. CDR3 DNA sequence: TGTGCCAGCAGTGTTGGGGGGCCGAATCAGCCCCAGCATTTT.

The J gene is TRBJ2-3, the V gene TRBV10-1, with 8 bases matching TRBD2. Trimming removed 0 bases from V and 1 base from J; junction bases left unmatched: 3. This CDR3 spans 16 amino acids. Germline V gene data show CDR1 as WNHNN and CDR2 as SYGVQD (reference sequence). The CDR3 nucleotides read TGCGCCAGCAGTGAGTCTTACGGGGGGGGCACAGATACGCAGTATTTT. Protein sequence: CASSESYGGGTDTQYF.

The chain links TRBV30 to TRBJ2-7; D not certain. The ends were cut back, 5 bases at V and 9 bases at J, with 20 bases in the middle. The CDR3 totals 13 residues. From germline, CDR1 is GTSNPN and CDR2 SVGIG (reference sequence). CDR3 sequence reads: CAWGPTGGTAQYF. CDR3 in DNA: TGTGCCTGGGGGCCCACCGGCGGAACTGCGCAGTACTTC.